These 23 T cell receptor beta chains were sequenced from one sample in a study of blood T cell repertoires in COVID-19. Clones were sequenced by immunoSEQ multiplex PCR, and TCRdb holds only the in-frame ones, with some missing. The profile shows about 200,000 clones, 88% of them singletons. The sample consisted of peripheral blood. All receptors derive from a man aged 18 to 29 with active or convalescent COVID-19.

The chain links TRBV3-1 (or the pseudogene TRBV3-2) to TRBJ2-7; 10 nucleotides match TRBD2. The V gene's germline CDR1 is LGHDT and CDR2 YNNKEL (reference sequence). CDR3 length equals 14 residues. Unmatched junction bases numbered 1, after V lost 1 base and J lost 4 bases. The CDR3 sequence is CASSQGLAGYEQYF. In DNA, the CDR3 is TGTGCCAGCAGCCAAGGACTAGCGGGTTACGAGCAGTACTTC.

This sequence joins TRBV6-5 and TRBJ2-5; 9 bases align to TRBD2. V lost 8 bases and J lost 5; bases outside the gene matches: 6. Germline CDR1 is MNHEY and CDR2 is SVGAGI. There are 13 residues in the CDR3. The CDR3 loop reads CASAGGESETQYF. Here the CDR3 DNA reads TGTGCCAGCGCGGGGGGGGAAAGTGAGACCCAGTACTTC.

This sequence joins TRBV6-5 and TRBJ2-5; TRBD1 is a possible D gene (6 bases). This CDR3 is built from 13 residues. Trimming removed 5 bases at V and 0 bases at J, with 7 bases between. Germline V gene sequence: CDR1 MNHEY, CDR2 SVGAGI. The CDR3, as DNA: TGTGCCAGCAGTACAGGGTACCAAGAGACCCAGTACTTC. As protein: CASSTGYQETQYF.

V gene TRBV4-2 combines with J gene TRBJ2-1; unclear D gene. The germline CDR1 and CDR2 sequences are LGHNA and YNFKEQ. The CDR3 is 14 amino acids. The V end was cut by 0 bases, the J end by 14 bases, with 17 bases between. CDR3 in amino acids: CASSQDWFEDDEFF. The DNA for the CDR3 is TGTGCCAGCAGCCAAGATTGGTTTGAGGATGACGAGTTCTTC.

V gene TRBV11-3 combines with J gene TRBJ2-1, with 8 bases fitting TRBD2. The length of the CDR3 is 15 residues. Germline-derived CDR1 and CDR2 are SGHNT and YENEEA. Trimming cost V 2 bases and J 5 bases; bases outside gene matches: 5. The CDR3 is CASSLFSGDHNEQFF. Written as DNA, the CDR3 is TGTGCCAGCAGCTTATTTAGCGGGGACCACAATGAGCAGTTCTTC. Based on the CDR3 plus reference TRBV11-3 and TRBJ2-1, the full variable domain is EAGVVQSPRYKIIEKKQPVAFWCNPISGHNTLYWYLQNLGQGPELLIRYENEEAVDDSQLPKDRFSAERLKGVDSTLKIQPAELGDSAVYLCASSLFSGDHNEQFFGPGTRLTVL.

The V call is TRBV6-2 or TRBV6-3, the J call TRBJ1-1; TRBD1 matches 11 bases. The germline V gene has CDR1 MNHEY and CDR2 SVGEGT. This CDR3 is 15 amino acids long. The V gene end was trimmed by 5 bases and the J gene end by 4 bases; junction bases not matched to a gene: 6. CDR3 region: CASSLDRGRITEAFF. CDR3 in DNA: TGTGCCAGCAGTCTGGACAGGGGGCGAATCACTGAAGCTTTCTTT.

The genes are TRBV5-4 and TRBJ2-7; TRBD2 matches 12 bases. Losses at the gene ends were 4 bases for V and 2 bases for J; bases not matched to a gene: 4. The CDR3 is 15 residues long. CDR1 is SGHNT and CDR2 is YYREEE in the germline V gene (reference sequence). In DNA form, the CDR3 reads TGTGCCAGCAGCACACGGACTAGCGGGGCCTACGAGCAGTACTTC. It specifies CASSTRTSGAYEQYF.

The CDR3 here is CASSFFRDNSPLHF. The CDR3 DNA follows: TGTGCCAGCAGCTTCTTCAGGGATAATTCACCCCTCCACTTT. V and J are TRBV11-2 and TRBJ1-6, with a weak D call TRBD1 (5 bases). V was shortened by 3 bases and J by 5 bases, with 8 bases between the two germline ends. Per the germline V gene, CDR1 is SGHAT and CDR2 is FQNNGV. This CDR3 contains 14 residues.

The V gene is TRBV2, the J gene TRBJ1-3; TRBD1 agrees at 9 bases. Trimming at V came to 2 bases and at J to 4 bases, leaving 3 bases not matched to a gene. This CDR3 spans 15 amino acids. Germline V CDR1 and CDR2: SNHLY, FYNNEI. The CDR3 nucleotides read TGTGCCAGCAGTGAACGACAGGGGGAGGGAAACACCATATATTTT. This encodes CASSERQGEGNTIYF. The variable domain in full, completed from reference TRBV2 and TRBJ1-3, reads EPEVTQTPSHQVTQMGQEVILRCVPISNHLYFYWYRQILGQKVEFLVSFYNNEISEKSEIFDDQFSVERPDGSNFTLKIRSTKLEDSAMYFCASSERQGEGNTIYFGEGSWLTVV.

This rearrangement joins TRBV5-1 to TRBJ2-1; 7 positions match TRBD2. The V and J ends lost 5 bases and 0 bases, in that order; junction bases with no gene match: 5. CDR3 length equals 15 residues. Germline CDR1 SGHRS, CDR2 YFSETQ. CDR3 residues: CASRPSGSSYNEQFF. CDR3 bases: TGCGCCAGCAGGCCTAGCGGAAGCTCCTACAATGAGCAGTTCTTC.

This clone has a handful of counts. V usage is TRBV5-5 and J usage is TRBJ1-1; TRBD1 might be the D (5 bases). CDR3 length equals 15 residues. Looked up from germline, CDR1 is SGHKS and CDR2 is YYEKEE (reference sequence). Trimming removed 6 bases at V and 7 bases at J, with 22 bases between. The CDR3 protein is CASNNLPRVTSEAFF. CDR3 in DNA: TGTGCCAGCAACAATCTACCCAGGGTGACCAGTGAAGCTTTCTTT.

V and J are TRBV3-1 (or the pseudogene TRBV3-2) and TRBJ2-1, with D tentatively TRBD1 (5 bases). Trimming took 4 bases from V and 2 from J, leaving 12 bases between them. The V gene's germline CDR1 is LGHDT and CDR2 YNNKEL (reference sequence). The length of the CDR3 is 15 residues. Here the CDR3 reads CASSPQGWTYNEQFF. The CDR3 DNA follows: TGTGCCAGCAGCCCCCAGGGATGGACCTACAATGAGCAGTTCTTC.

The chain employs TRBV28 and TRBJ2-2; TRBD1 is a possible D gene (5 bases). CDR1 MDHEN and CDR2 SYDVKM come from the germline V gene. This CDR3 comprises 17 residues. Trimming removed 1 base at V and 1 base at J, with 13 bases between. The CDR3, as DNA: TGTGCCAGCAGTTTATCCCGGTGGGGCCAGAACACCGGGGAGCTGTTTTTT. Amino acid sequence: CASSLSRWGQNTGELFF.

The chain joins TRBV30 to TRBJ1-6; 9 nucleotides agree with TRBD1. The V and J ends lost 3 bases and 9 bases, in that order; junction bases with no gene match: 6. CDR1 is GTSNPN, CDR2 SVGIG, per germline (reference sequence). The CDR3 spans 14 residues. DNA for the CDR3: TGTGCCTGGAGGAGGGACAGGGTTACTTCACCCCTCCACTTT. This translates into CAWRRDRVTSPLHF. Combining the CDR3 with reference TRBV30 and TRBJ1-6 gives the whole variable domain SQTIHQWPATLVQPVGSPLSLECTVEGTSNPNLYWYRQAAGRGLQLLFYSVGIGQISSEVPQNLSASRPQDRQFILSSKKLLLSDSGFYLCAWRRDRVTSPLHFGNGTRLTVT.

The V call is TRBV3-1 (or the pseudogene TRBV3-2), the J call TRBJ2-7; TRBD1 matches at 9 bases. Germline V gene sequence: CDR1 LGHDT, CDR2 YNNKEL (reference sequence). The CDR3 contains 14 residues. V lost 1 base to trimming and J lost 9 bases; unmatched junction nucleotides: 7. CDR3 in DNA: TGTGCCAGCAGCCAAGTTGTGACAGGGGGTTGGCAGTACTTC. It yields the protein CASSQVVTGGWQYF.

This clone came up many times. The CDR3 loop is CASSRGNSPLHF. Here the CDR3 DNA reads TGTGCCAGCTCCAGGGGTAATTCACCCCTCCACTTT. This sequence joins TRBV2 and TRBJ1-6; D possibly corresponds to TRBD1 (6 bases). Germline V CDR1 and CDR2: SNHLY, FYNNEI. V was cut by 8 bases and J by 6 bases, with 8 bases left in between. CDR3 length equals 12 residues. Full variable domain (remainder filled in from reference TRBV2 and TRBJ1-6): EPEVTQTPSHQVTQMGQEVILRCVPISNHLYFYWYRQILGQKVEFLVSFYNNEISEKSEIFDDQFSVERPDGSNFTLKIRSTKLEDSAMYFCASSRGNSPLHFGNGTRLTVT.

This chain connects TRBV19 to TRBJ1-2; tentatively, D is TRBD1 (6 bases). Trimming took 5 bases from V and 8 from J, leaving 18 bases between them. The CDR3 is 14 amino acids. Germline V gene lookup returns CDR1 LNHDA and CDR2 SQIVND (reference sequence). This CDR3 is CASSLDSEVWGYTF. CDR3 nucleotides: TGTGCCAGTAGTTTGGACAGCGAGGTATGGGGCTACACCTTC.

The rearrangement links TRBV30 to TRBJ1-2; D is perhaps TRBD1 (6 bases). Germline assignment: CDR1 GTSNPN and CDR2 SVGIG (reference sequence). The V gene lost 3 bases and the J gene lost 5 bases, with 10 bases spanning the gap. The CDR3 has 12 residues. For the CDR3, the DNA is TGTGCCTGGAGGAATCAGGGGTATGGCTACACCTTC. Protein sequence: CAWRNQGYGYTF.

This clone was seen more than once but under ten times. V gene TRBV3-1 (or the pseudogene TRBV3-2) combines with J gene TRBJ2-7; D unclear. CDR1 is LGHDT and CDR2 is YNNKEL in the germline V gene (reference sequence). Trimming removed 0 bases at V and 5 bases at J, with 8 bases between. The CDR3 is 13 amino acids. CDR3 nucleotides: TGTGCCAGCAGCCAAGATTATAATAACGAGCAGTACTTC. As protein: CASSQDYNNEQYF.

The chain recombines TRBV4-1 with TRBJ2-1; 10 positions match TRBD2. V trimming: 1 base; J trimming: 3 bases; junction bases outside the gene matches: 3. Germline lookup yields CDR1 MGHRA and CDR2 YSYEKL. The CDR3 has 16 amino acids. CDR3 nucleotide sequence: TGCGCCAGCAGCCAAGCTGAGCGGGGGGGCTACAATGAGCAGTTCTTC. Translation gives CASSQAERGGYNEQFF.

The J gene is TRBJ1-5, the V gene TRBV18, with 8 bases matching TRBD1. Germline loops: CDR1 KGHSH, CDR2 LQKENI. J was trimmed by 5 bases and V by 4 bases; bases with no gene match: 7. The length of the CDR3 is 15 residues. The CDR3 is CASSLAPGQDQPQHF. In nucleotides, the CDR3 is TGTGCCAGCTCACTAGCTCCGGGACAGGATCAGCCCCAGCATTTT.

The table lists this clone with a count of one. This sequence joins TRBV30 and TRBJ2-6; no firm D call. Germline V CDR1 and CDR2: GTSNPN, SVGIG (reference sequence). Trimming stripped 2 bases from V and 4 bases from J, with 15 bases between. This CDR3 contains 16 residues. This CDR3 reads CAWSPSTPNGANVLTF. The CDR3 nucleotides read TGTGCCTGGAGTCCGAGTACCCCGAACGGGGCCAACGTCCTGACTTTC.

This chain uses TRBV7-2 with TRBJ1-2; TRBD1 aligns across 7 bases. The V gene's germline CDR1 is SGHTA and CDR2 FQGNSA. Trimming removed 5 bases from V and 7 bases from J; junction bases left unmatched: 7. The CDR3 totals 13 residues. The CDR3 loop is CASSMEQGFGYTF. The CDR3 DNA reads TGTGCCAGCAGCATGGAACAGGGGTTTGGCTACACCTTC.